Following are 10 T cell receptor beta chains from one sample sequenced in a study of beta chain features in type 1 diabetes. Findings and limits, study-wide: For Type 1 diabetes patients, all four CD4+ subsets carried TCRB CDR3s that were moderately but significantly shorter.

Reverse transcribing all isolated RNA meant expressed TCRB transcripts were sequenced. Using immunoSEQ multiplex PCR, the repertoire was profiled, and TCRdb retains in-frame clones only, with some absent. The sample shows about 340,000 clones, about a tenth of them seen only once. These receptors have no known antigen. Sequencing was performed on central memory CD4+ T cells from blood. These receptors were collected from a man aged 30-40 years with type 1 diabetes.

This clone was picked up many times. This chain uses TRBV21-1 with TRBJ1-1; the D call of TRBD1 is as the table states it, not checked on the DNA. TRBV21-1 is assigned pseudogene status. The CDR3 spans 13 residues. CDR3 DNA sequence: TGTGCCAGCACCCTTTGCCAGGGGGTTAGGGCTTTCTTT. Translated, it gives CASTLCQGVRAFF.

This chain uses TRBV2 with TRBJ1-1, with TRBD1 matching over 9 bases. The CDR3 sequence is 14 residues long. Looked up from germline, CDR1 is SNHLY and CDR2 is FYNNEI. Trimming took 8 bases from V and 4 from J; bases not matched to a gene: 8. As DNA, the CDR3 is TGTGCCAGCGGTGGGACAGGGCTGGGCACTGAAGCTTTCTTT. Residues: CASGGTGLGTEAFF.

This clone has only a few counts. The DNA of the CDR3 is TGTGCCAGCAGCTTGGAGTCTAGCGGGGGGCTAGGAGATACGCAGTATTTT. It encodes CASSLESSGGLGDTQYF. The V gene is TRBV5-4, the J gene TRBJ2-3, with 11 positions matching TRBD2. The junction had 8 bases not matched to a gene; V was cut back by 0 bases and J by 5 bases. CDR3 size: 17 residues. Germline V gene data show CDR1 as SGHNT and CDR2 as YYREEE (reference sequence).

The V gene is TRBV6-5, the J gene TRBJ2-3, with 10 positions matching TRBD1. Germline V gene sequence: CDR1 MNHEY, CDR2 SVGAGI. This CDR3 region has 15 residues. With 5 bases clipped from V and 3 bases from J, the junction kept 5 bases outside the gene matches. The CDR3 protein is CASSPRQGATDTQYF. In nucleotides, the CDR3 is TGTGCCAGCAGTCCAAGACAGGGGGCAACAGATACGCAGTATTTT.

The V and J genes are TRBV5-1 and TRBJ2-7; D is uncertain. Trimming removed 1 base from V and 7 bases from J, with 21 bases in between. This CDR3 spans 16 amino acids. Looked up from germline, CDR1 is SGHRS and CDR2 is YFSETQ. This chain's CDR3 is CASSLISSLSPFEQYF. The DNA for the CDR3 is TGCGCCAGCAGCTTGATATCATCACTCTCCCCCTTTGAGCAGTACTTC. The full variable domain, in which reference TRBV5-1 and TRBJ2-7 provide the parts outside the CDR3, is KAGVTQTPRYLIKTRGQQVTLSCSPISGHRSVSWYQQTPGQGLQFLFEYFSETQRNKGNFPGRFSGRQFSNSRSEMNVSTLELGDSALYLCASSLISSLSPFEQYFGPGTRLTVT.

This clone was picked up a small number of times. The rearrangement joins TRBV15 to TRBJ2-3, with TRBD1 as a possible D gene (6 bases). Between the trimmed V and J ends, which lost 5 bases and 3 bases, there was a span of 12 bases. Per germline, CDR1 LNHNV and CDR2 YYDKDF (reference sequence). CDR3 length equals 14 residues. The CDR3, as DNA: TGTGCCACCAGCGGGGGCAGGACGACAGATACGCAGTATTTT. It specifies CATSGGRTTDTQYF.

The chain is built from TRBV5-1 and TRBJ1-1; no clear D gene. Germline CDR1 reads SGHRS; CDR2 reads YFSETQ. The CDR3 runs to 14 residues. V was cut by 4 bases and J by 1 base, with 11 bases left in between. The CDR3 DNA follows: TGCGCCAGCAGCATCCGGACGCAGAACACTGAAGCTTTCTTT. Translation gives CASSIRTQNTEAFF. Using reference TRBV5-1 and TRBJ1-1 for the parts outside the CDR3, the full variable domain is KAGVTQTPRYLIKTRGQQVTLSCSPISGHRSVSWYQQTPGQGLQFLFEYFSETQRNKGNFPGRFSGRQFSNSRSEMNVSTLELGDSALYLCASSIRTQNTEAFFGQGTRLTVV.

This clone appeared many times. The chain combines TRBV28 with TRBJ2-7; D is perhaps TRBD1 (6 bases). Between the trimmed V and J ends, which lost 2 bases and 2 bases, there was a span of 7 bases. This CDR3 comprises 13 residues. CDR1 and CDR2 (germline): MDHEN, SYDVKM. DNA of the CDR3: TGTGCCAGCAGTTTAAGGACAGCCTACGAGCAGTACTTC. Its protein product is CASSLRTAYEQYF.

V is TRBV2 and J is TRBJ1-5; 8 nucleotides match TRBD1. The CDR3 runs to 13 residues. Germline CDR1 is SNHLY and CDR2 is FYNNEI. Germline trimming cut 7 bases from V and 7 bases from J; bases unmatched to any gene: 6. The CDR3 loop is CASNGQGGQPQHF. The DNA for the CDR3 is TGTGCCAGCAACGGACAGGGAGGCCAGCCCCAGCATTTT.

The table lists this clone with a few counts. V and J are TRBV27 and TRBJ1-4; TRBD1 aligns across 7 bases. Germline CDR1 MNHEY, CDR2 SMNVEV (reference sequence). The CDR3 contains 14 residues. Germline trimming cut 4 bases from V and 5 bases from J; bases unmatched to any gene: 4. The CDR3 protein is CASSSNRGNEKLFF. The CDR3, as DNA: TGTGCCAGCAGTTCGAACAGGGGAAATGAAAAACTGTTTTTT.